This is a list of T cell receptor beta chains from one sample in a study of CD8 T cells in ankylosing spondylitis. TCRdb independently ran MiXCR on the 5' RACE reads; one entry per CDR3 protein. The sample lists around 890,000 distinct CDR3 sequences; about an eighth were seen once. Sequences were obtained from blood, either unsorted or a sorted T cell fraction (not recorded which). The receptors shown here come from a male donor with ankylosing spondylitis. Each CDR3 is given with its conserved first and last residue. D genes are given only for firm matches. Only part of the rows carry a size: once, few, many, or a class if the clone is expanded.

d_call	v_call	j_call	clone_size	cdr3_aa	cdr3_nt
TRBD1	TRBV20-1	TRBJ1-4	many	CSAGTGGTEKLFF	TGCAGTGCTGGGACAGGGGGTACTGAAAAACTGTTTTTT
NA	TRBV7-2	TRBJ2-5	few	CASSLGPGMGETQYF	TGTGCCAGCAGCTTAGGACCGGGGATGGGAGAGACCCAGTACTTC
NA	TRBV6-1	TRBJ2-1	few	CASSPRLEVSYNEQFF	TGTGCCAGCAGCCCAAGACTAGAGGTTTCCTACAATGAGCAGTTCTTC
NA	TRBV6-5	TRBJ1-5	many	CASSWDSNQPQHF	TGTGCCAGCAGCTGGGACAGCAATCAGCCCCAGCATTTT
TRBD2	TRBV7-3	TRBJ2-7	once	CASSQRPGLGLYEQYF	TGTGCCAGCAGCCAACGGCCGGGACTAGGACTGTACGAGCAGTACTTC
NA	TRBV2	TRBJ1-6	NA	CASSARAAYNSPLHF	TGTGCCAGCAGTGCGAGGGCTGCTTATAATTCACCCCTCCACTTT
TRBD1	TRBV29-1	TRBJ2-1	many	CSVDRTGTGYNEQFF	TGCAGCGTCGACAGGACCGGGACAGGCTACAATGAGCAGTTCTTC
TRBD2	TRBV15	TRBJ2-1	few	CATSSPRGSGRVAFF	TGTGCCACCAGCAGCCCCAGAGGTAGCGGGAGAGTCGCCTTCTTC
NA	TRBV5-1	TRBJ2-5	NA	CASRTGSQETQYF	TGCGCCAGCAGAACAGGATCACAAGAGACCCAGTACTTC
NA	TRBV10-3	TRBJ2-7	many	CAISESGPNHEQYF	TGTGCCATCAGTGAGTCCGGCCCGAACCACGAGCAGTACTTC
NA	TRBV5-1	TRBJ2-3	few	CASSRRPLDTQYF	TGCGCCAGCAGTCGACGGCCACTGGATACGCAGTATTTT
NA	TRBV29-1	TRBJ1-2	few	CSVVGGSYGYTF	TGCAGCGTTGTTGGGGGTTCCTATGGCTACACCTTC
NA	TRBV10-3	TRBJ1-2	few	CAIGRDGYTF	TGTGCCATCGGCCGAGATGGCTACACCTTC
TRBD1	TRBV25-1	TRBJ1-1	NA	CASSQQGRTEAFF	TGTGCCAGCAGTCAACAGGGGAGGACTGAAGCTTTCTTT
NA	TRBV12-3/TRBV12-4	TRBJ1-2	many	CASSLVRNGYTF	TGTGCCAGCAGTTTAGTTCGGAATGGCTACACCTTC
NA	TRBV29-1	TRBJ1-4	NA	CSVVTGEKLFF	TGCAGCGTTGTTACAGGGGAAAAACTGTTTTTT
NA	TRBV15	TRBJ2-5	NA	CATSTFDPFGEETQYF	TGTGCCACCAGCACCTTTGACCCCTTTGGGGAAGAGACCCAGTACTTC
NA	TRBV5-1	TRBJ2-1	NA	CASSLEQQQFF	TGCGCCAGCAGCTTAGAGCAACAGCAGTTCTTC